What follows are 25 T cell receptor beta chains derived from one specimen sequenced in a study of blood T cells in healthy people across ages. Together with a sample-barcoded 5' primer, a J-beta primer mix was included in a second PCR lasting roughly 6 to 12 cycles. MiXCR, applied by TCRdb to the 5' RACE reads, yields one record per CDR3 protein. The table includes around 990,000 distinct CDR3 sequences, approximately 26% detected once. The sample also formed part of further work on T cells of mothers and their children.

The specimen sequenced was blood. These receptor sequences come from a girl aged 2-9 years in good health.

The J gene is TRBJ2-2, the V gene TRBV5-5, with TRBD2 identical over 10 bases. CDR3 length: 17 residues. Germline V gives CDR1 SGHKS, CDR2 YYEKEE (reference sequence). V trimming: 1 base; J trimming: 0 bases; junction bases outside the gene matches: 3. CDR3 region: CASSLLAGGPNTGELFF. The CDR3 nucleotides read TGTGCCAGCAGCTTGTTAGCGGGGGGACCGAACACCGGGGAGCTGTTTTTT.

There are a few counts of this clonotype. The CDR3 region is CASSIDISYEQYF. The CDR3 DNA reads as TGCGCCAGCAGCATTGACATCTCCTACGAGCAGTACTTC. The gene calls are TRBV5-1 and TRBJ2-7, with unresolved D. CDR1 and CDR2 from the germline V gene are SGHRS and YFSETQ. V lost 4 bases to trimming and J lost 0 bases, with 8 bases between them. The CDR3 contains 13 residues. Variable domain in full (rest from reference TRBV5-1 and TRBJ2-7): KAGVTQTPRYLIKTRGQQVTLSCSPISGHRSVSWYQQTPGQGLQFLFEYFSETQRNKGNFPGRFSGRQFSNSRSEMNVSTLELGDSALYLCASSIDISYEQYFGPGTRLTVT.

The table lists this clonotype with a few counts. CDR3 sequence: CASAAGGGANVLTF. DNA of the CDR3: TGTGCCAGTGCCGCAGGAGGTGGGGCCAACGTCCTGACTTTC. The chain combines TRBV19 with TRBJ2-6; TRBD2 is a possible D gene (5 bases). V was clipped by 8 bases and J by 3 bases, with 11 bases between them. The CDR3 is 14 amino acids. Germline V CDR1 and CDR2: LNHDA, SQIVND (reference sequence).

This clonotype was counted only a few times. V and J are TRBV3-1 and TRBJ2-5, with a weak D call TRBD1 (5 bases). V was shortened by 0 bases and J by 2 bases, with 10 bases between the two germline ends. There are 15 residues in the CDR3. Germline CDR1 reads LGHDT; CDR2 reads YNNKEL (reference sequence). CDR3 protein: CASSQDTKGQETQYF. The CDR3 coding sequence is TGTGCCAGCAGCCAAGATACGAAGGGGCAAGAGACCCAGTACTTC.

To note about this clonotype: Since no conserved phenylalanine or tryptophan closes the CDR3, a read error is the likely cause. This sequence joins TRBV5-6 and TRBJ2-3; perhaps TRBD2 as D (5 bases). This CDR3 has 15 amino acids. Germline lookup yields CDR1 SGHDT and CDR2 YYEEEE. V was shortened by 3 bases and J by 4 bases, with 15 bases between the two germline ends. Written as DNA, the CDR3 is TGTGCCAGCAGCTCGCTACTAGGATCAGCAGATACGCAGTATCTT. Its translation is CASSSLLGSADTQYL.

This clonotype was observed many times. The V gene is TRBV4-1, the J gene TRBJ2-3; no definite D call. Germline CDR1 and CDR2: MGHRA and YSYEKL. V lost 1 base and J lost 3, with 5 bases in between. This CDR3 is built from 13 residues. DNA for the CDR3: TGCGCCAGCAGCCAAGTTATGACAGATACGCAGTATTTT. Its translation: CASSQVMTDTQYF.

This clonotype was detected only a few times. For the CDR3, the DNA is TGCAGTGCTAGAGATGTCAGGGGGCTTTACTTC. Amino acid sequence: CSARDVRGLYF. The chain employs TRBV20-1 and TRBJ2-7, with 8 bases that match TRBD1. CDR1 and CDR2 (germline): DFQATT, SNEGSKA (reference sequence). Trimming cost V 0 bases and J 13 bases; bases outside gene matches: 5. The CDR3 has 11 residues.

The chain couples TRBV5-1 to TRBJ2-6; 13 nucleotides line up with TRBD2. V lost 4 bases to trimming and J lost 1 base; unmatched junction nucleotides: 2. The germline V gene has CDR1 SGHRS and CDR2 YFSETQ. The CDR3 covers 17 residues. This CDR3 is CASSTGLAGSGANVLTF. CDR3 coding DNA: TGCGCCAGCAGCACGGGACTAGCGGGATCTGGGGCCAACGTCCTGACTTTC.

This clonotype was picked up a small number of times. V is TRBV24-1 and J is TRBJ1-4; TRBD1 might be the D (5 bases). Trimming left V 9 bases short and J 7 bases short, with 14 bases between. In germline, CDR1 is KGHDR, CDR2 SFDVKD. The CDR3 is 13 amino acids. The CDR3 spells CATAAAGSEKLFF. CDR3 sequence (DNA): TGTGCCACCGCTGCTGCAGGGTCTGAAAAACTGTTTTTT.

The chain has TRBV29-1 and TRBJ1-1, with a possible D match to TRBD1 (5 bases). The CDR3 runs 14 residues. Germline V gene data show CDR1 as SQVTM and CDR2 as ANQGSEA. Trimming removed 3 bases at V and 0 bases at J, with 11 bases between. The CDR3 nucleotides are TGCAGCGTTGACCAGGGTGCCCTGAACACTGAAGCTTTCTTT. It translates to CSVDQGALNTEAFF.

This clonotype occurred a few times. The chain carries TRBV7-2 and TRBJ2-5; 9 bases align to TRBD2. This CDR3 is 16 amino acids long. V shed 5 bases, J shed 5 bases, and the junction held 12 bases outside the gene matches. CDR1 SGHTA and CDR2 FQGNSA come from the germline V gene. CDR3 loop: CASSGGTSQPGETQYF. CDR3 DNA: TGTGCCAGCAGCGGCGGGACTAGCCAGCCGGGGGAGACCCAGTACTTC.

This clonotype was seen a few times. The chain joins TRBV28 to TRBJ1-5, with D unclear. V lost 5 bases, J lost 6 bases, and 17 bases lay in between. The CDR3 length is 15 residues. In germline, CDR1 is MDHEN, CDR2 SYDVKM. CDR3: CASSPPTSRGQPQHF. The CDR3 DNA reads as TGTGCCAGCAGTCCCCCCACAAGCCGTGGTCAGCCCCAGCATTTT. The full variable domain, with the rest looked up from reference TRBV28 and TRBJ1-5, is DVKVTQSSRYLVKRTGEKVFLECVQDMDHENMFWYRQDPGLGLRLIYFSYDVKMKEKGDIPEGYSVSREKKERFSLILESASTNQTSMYLCASSPPTSRGQPQHFGDGTRLSIL.

The chain recombines TRBV28 with TRBJ2-5, with D perhaps TRBD2 (6 bases). The V and J ends lost 8 bases and 3 bases respectively, with 13 bases between them. The germline gives CDR1 MDHEN, CDR2 SYDVKM. The CDR3 covers 13 residues. This CDR3 reads CASRGLGEETQYF. DNA for the CDR3: TGTGCCAGCCGGGGACTTGGGGAAGAGACCCAGTACTTC.

The chain carries TRBV6-1 and TRBJ1-2; TRBD1 is a possible D gene (5 bases). The germline V gene encodes CDR1 MNHNS and CDR2 SASEGT. Trimming pared 1 base from V and 5 bases from J, leaving 14 bases between. The CDR3 consists of 15 residues. The CDR3 sequence: CASSEGVGDPYGYTF. The CDR3 coding sequence is TGTGCCAGCAGTGAAGGGGTAGGGGACCCTTATGGCTACACCTTC.

The chain combines TRBV10-3 with TRBJ2-7, with TRBD1 matching over 9 bases. Germline-derived CDR1 and CDR2 are ENHRY and SYGVKD. The CDR3 runs 16 residues. The V and J ends lost 3 bases and 0 bases, in that order; junction bases with no gene match: 6. The CDR3 sequence: CAISDAGQGFSYEQYF. CDR3 bases: TGTGCCATCAGTGATGCAGGACAGGGGTTCTCCTACGAGCAGTACTTC.

The rearrangement links TRBV12-3 or TRBV12-4 to TRBJ1-2; no clear D. The CDR3 is 13 amino acids. Trimming removed 2 bases from V and 7 bases from J, with 11 bases in between. The CDR3 region has the DNA TGTGCCAGCAGTTTATGTGAGGAATGTGGCTACACCTTC. Translated: CASSLCEECGYTF.

The CDR3 protein is CSAADRGLDYTF. CDR3 nucleotide sequence: TGCAGTGCTGCTGACAGGGGCTTGGACTACACCTTC. The rearrangement links TRBV20-1 to TRBJ1-2; 8 bases are shared with TRBD1. The CDR3 is 12 amino acids. Germline V gene lookup returns CDR1 DFQATT and CDR2 SNEGSKA (reference sequence). The J segment lost 10 bases and the V segment lost 5 bases, leaving 9 bases of the junction unmatched.

The rearrangement links TRBV6-1 to TRBJ1-2; possibly TRBD1 for D (6 bases). The CDR3 is made up of 12 amino acids. Between the trimmed V and J ends, which lost 7 bases and 4 bases, there was a span of 10 bases. The germline gives CDR1 MNHNS, CDR2 SASEGT. This CDR3 reads CASIRGVYGYTF. CDR3 nucleotide sequence: TGTGCCAGCATCAGGGGCGTCTATGGCTACACCTTC.

The chain recombines TRBV14 with TRBJ2-5, with 11 bases lining up with TRBD2. The germline CDR1 and CDR2 sequences are SGHDN and FVKESK. CDR3 length: 19 residues. Trimming removed 1 base from V and 3 bases from J; junction bases left unmatched: 13. As DNA, the CDR3 is TGTGCCAGCAGCCAAGGTCGGGCTAGCGGGGGGCCCAGCGAAGAGACCCAGTACTTC. Protein: CASSQGRASGGPSEETQYF.

This clonotype occurred a few times. This chain joins TRBV4-1 and TRBJ2-5; possible D gene TRBD1, 7 bases. Per germline, CDR1 MGHRA and CDR2 YSYEKL. V lost 3 bases to trimming and J lost 1 base, with 15 bases between them. The CDR3 runs to 16 residues. The CDR3 DNA follows: TGCGCCAGCAGCCAGGTGGAGGGACAGTTCCAAGAGACCCAGTACTTC. Its protein product is CASSQVEGQFQETQYF.

This clonotype was observed a handful of times. J is TRBJ2-1 and V is TRBV2; D is unresolved. The CDR3 is 13 amino acids. V dropped 7 bases and J dropped 0 bases, with 7 bases sitting between them. Germline CDR1 SNHLY, CDR2 FYNNEI. The CDR3 is CASIASSYNEQFF. CDR3 DNA sequence: TGTGCCAGCATCGCCAGCTCCTACAATGAGCAGTTCTTC.

A note on this clonotype: The missing conserved phenylalanine or tryptophan at the end of this CDR3 makes a read error likely. CDR3 region: CASSIGRGTDTQYS. CDR3 coding DNA: TGTGCCAGCAGCATAGGGAGGGGCACAGATACGCAGTATTCT. The chain combines TRBV12-3 or TRBV12-4 with TRBJ2-3; 7 bases are shared with TRBD2. V shed 6 bases, J shed 1 base, and the junction held 4 bases outside the gene matches. CDR3 length equals 14 residues.

This clonotype has only a few counts. J is TRBJ2-5 and V is TRBV7-9; D is uncertain. With 3 bases removed from V and 4 bases from J, the gap between germline ends came to 9 bases. The CDR3 totals 13 residues. From germline, CDR1 is SEHNR and CDR2 FQNEAQ (reference sequence). CDR3 bases: TGTGCCAGCAGCTTCGTACCGTCAGAGACCCAGTACTTC. Its translation is CASSFVPSETQYF.

A few counts support this clonotype. The rearrangement links TRBV5-1 to TRBJ1-1; D is possibly TRBD1 (6 bases). V lost 4 bases to trimming and J lost 6 bases, with 22 bases between them. Germline assignment: CDR1 SGHRS and CDR2 YFSETQ. The CDR3 contains 16 residues. The CDR3 is CASSREFQGISAEAFF. CDR3 nucleotide sequence: TGCGCCAGCAGCCGAGAATTTCAGGGGATAAGCGCTGAAGCTTTCTTT.

The chain joins TRBV20-1 to TRBJ2-7; TRBD2 agrees at 8 bases. Losses at the gene ends were 3 bases for V and 6 bases for J; bases not matched to a gene: 13. The CDR3 extends over 15 amino acids. Germline values: CDR1 DFQATT, CDR2 SNEGSKA (reference sequence). The CDR3 spells CSARDLSGRFSEQYF. The CDR3 DNA reads as TGCAGTGCTAGGGACCTAAGCGGGAGATTTTCCGAGCAGTACTTC.